This T cell receptor (beta chain) comes out of a study of Graves' ophthalmopathy and Graves' hyperthyroidism (dated 2018 in TCRdb). In terms of the full investigation: Peripheral blood was collected before any treatment was given, at the time of initial diagnosis. The roughly 91 discovery patients were randomly divided into training and test sets at a 7:3 ratio. In total, 135 blood samples were TCR-sequenced: some 43 ophthalmopathy, 80 or so hyperthyroidism and roughly 17 hyperthyroidism-to-ophthalmopathy patients. After sampling, hyperthyroidism patients received methimazole starting at 30 mg daily, and ophthalmopathy patients received high-dose intravenous methylprednisolone. The study used signatures of the TCR beta repertoire to tell Graves' ophthalmopathy apart from Graves' hyperthyroidism and to predict which patients would progress to ophthalmopathy. In five or six hyperthyroidism patients, T-cell repertoires of thyroid tissue and blood were compared. An independent validation cohort was composed of fewer than 20 hyperthyroidism patients and around 16 patients who later progressed from hyperthyroidism to ophthalmopathy. To explore V-J signatures that separate ophthalmopathy from hyperthyroidism, a discovery set of 95 to 100 patients was enrolled, consisting of 40 to 45 with ophthalmopathy and about 60 with stable hyperthyroidism. Overall study results and their limits: In cross-validation, the 13-signature model distinguished ophthalmopathy from stable hyperthyroidism with about 88% sensitivity and around 81% specificity, and in the test set the corresponding values were roughly 80% and 75%. No statistical method was used to predetermine the sample size, and group allocation was not hidden from the investigators. In validation, the model predicted ophthalmopathy progression with about 71% sensitivity and 72% to 80% specificity; 12 predicted patients were CT-confirmed with GO in a median of around 6 months. Most expanded thyroid clonotypes with frequency above 0.001 were also detected in blood, suggesting blood repertoires may reflect the thyroid immune response.

Turning to this clonotype: Which antigen it targets is not known. Base qualities are not at hand, and no much larger clone is one base apart.

The ophthalmopathy patients had moderately to severely active disease, with a Clinical Activity Score of 3 or higher, a NOSPECS grade of 4 or higher, and a disease duration of less than 3 months. Patients with other autoimmune diseases, uncontrolled infections, pregnancy or lactation were excluded. Clinical symptoms, serum thyroxine, TRAb, thyroid ultrasound and orbital computed tomography formed the basis of the diagnosis. Ficoll-Paque density gradient centrifugation was used to isolate PBMCs from around 10 ml of fresh peripheral blood. Total RNA was extracted using Trizol reagent, and RNA quality was checked on an Agilent 2100 Bioanalyzer. The germline V gene (reference sequence) gives CDR1 as DFQATT and CDR2 as SNEGSKA. Relative to germline, V is missing 7 bases and J is missing 0 bases, with 9 bases of the junction outside any gene match. The CDR3 starts with the cysteine, ends with the phenylalanine, and has 15 residues. Solely the CDR3 DNA is kept, with 45 bases framed from the first base.

TCR beta CDR3 regions were amplified from RNA transcripts for repertoire sequencing. A first-round RT-PCR used HTBI primers with the Qiagen OneStep RT-PCR kit, followed by a second-round multiplex PCR, size selection and purification. Libraries were sequenced paired-end with 100 bp reads on an Illumina HiSeq2000. The study's processing was this. Reads were processed with SOAPnuke, discarding reads with adapters, uncalled bases, mean Phred below 15, or no exact constant-primer or identifier match. COPE v1.2.5 was used to merge the high-quality paired reads. Clonotypes were defined as unique nucleotide sequences and were aligned to IMGT TRB V, D and J references using MiTCR v1.1. Analysis was restricted to V-J combinations with a frequency above 0.0001, which covered roughly 99% of repertoires. For each V-J combination, a TCR clonal expansion and chaos score was defined as F50 clonal expansion divided by the chaos observed in the TCRdist matrix. Welch's t-statistics and random forest were used to reduce the features to about 14 V-J combinations, which were then used as input to a naive Bayes classifier. The similarity between thyroid and blood repertoires was quantified using the Morisita-Horn index. In-frame beta chains were kept once TCRdb had trimmed the public reads at Q25 with fastp and called clones with MiXCR. Here each entry gathers all rows of one CDR3 protein and keeps the most common genes and DNA. These V and J calls derive from TCRdb rather than the authors' analysis. This sample has about 220,000 distinct CDR3 sequences in its table, and about 22% of those were observed once. The ten largest clonotypes hold about 40% of the sample.

The sequence joins TRBV20-1 to TRBJ1-5; a stretch of 7 junction bases matches TRBD1. This clonotype originated in a woman aged 50 to 60 with Graves' ophthalmopathy. Donor details come from another sample of the same person, matched by shared clones. Sequences were obtained from peripheral blood. The CDR3 has the sequence CSVSQGGNSNQPQHF. The nucleotide sequence reads as follows: TGCAGTGTTAGCCAGGGGGGAAATAGCAATCAGCCCCAGCATTTT.